This T cell receptor beta chain appears in the sequencing data of a study of CDR3 diversity in severe acne. MiXCR was run by TCRdb on the PCR reads, yielding one entry per CDR3 protein. This table holds roughly 100,000 distinct CDR3 sequences, 51% found once. Deletions cut 6 bases from V and 0 bases from J, with 14 bases between. There are 14 residues in the CDR3. Germline lookup yields CDR1 SQVTM and CDR2 ANQGSEA. The source of this sequence is a male donor with acne. The rearrangement links TRBV29-1 to TRBJ1-1; D gene unclear. What was sequenced was blood. The CDR3 DNA sequence: TGCAGCGTCCCCAATTGGACGGTGAACACTGAAGCTTTCTTT. The encoded protein is CSVPNWTVNTEAFF. The variable domain in full, with the rest retrieved from reference TRBV29-1 and TRBJ1-1, is SAVISQKPSRDICQRGTSLTIQCQVDSQVTMMFWYRQQPGQSLTLIATANQGSEATYESGFVIDKFPISRPNLTFSTLTVSNMSPEDSSIYLCSVPNWTVNTEAFFGQGTRLTVV.